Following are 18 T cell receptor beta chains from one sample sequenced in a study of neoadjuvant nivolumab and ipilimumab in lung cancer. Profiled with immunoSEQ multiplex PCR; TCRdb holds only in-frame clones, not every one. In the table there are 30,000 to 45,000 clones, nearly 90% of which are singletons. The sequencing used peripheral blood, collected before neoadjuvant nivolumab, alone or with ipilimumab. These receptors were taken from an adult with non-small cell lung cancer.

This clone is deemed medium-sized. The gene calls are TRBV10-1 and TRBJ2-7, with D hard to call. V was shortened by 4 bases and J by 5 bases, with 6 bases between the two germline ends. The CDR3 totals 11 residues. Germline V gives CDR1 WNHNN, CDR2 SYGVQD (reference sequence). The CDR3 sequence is CASSVNDEQYF. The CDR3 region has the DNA TGCGCCAGCAGTGTGAACGACGAGCAGTACTTC.

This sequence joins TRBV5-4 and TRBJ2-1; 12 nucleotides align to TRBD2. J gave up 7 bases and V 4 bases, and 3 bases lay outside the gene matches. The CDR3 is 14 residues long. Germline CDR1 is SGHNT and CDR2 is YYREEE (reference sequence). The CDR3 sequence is CASSLGLAGNEQFF. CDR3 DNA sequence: TGTGCCAGCAGCCTCGGACTAGCGGGAAATGAGCAGTTCTTC.

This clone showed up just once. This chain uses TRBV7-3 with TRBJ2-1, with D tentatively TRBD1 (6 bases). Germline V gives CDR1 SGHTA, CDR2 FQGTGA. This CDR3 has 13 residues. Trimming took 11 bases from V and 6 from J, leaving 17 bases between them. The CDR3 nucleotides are TGTGCCTCATGGGCGGACAGCCTCAATGAGCAGTTCTTC. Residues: CASWADSLNEQFF. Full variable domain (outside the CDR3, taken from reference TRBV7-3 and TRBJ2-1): GAGVSQTPSNKVTEKGKYVELRCDPISGHTALYWYRQSLGQGPEFLIYFQGTGAADDSGLPNDRFFAVRPEGSVSTLKIQRTERGDSAVYLCASWADSLNEQFFGPGTRLTVL.

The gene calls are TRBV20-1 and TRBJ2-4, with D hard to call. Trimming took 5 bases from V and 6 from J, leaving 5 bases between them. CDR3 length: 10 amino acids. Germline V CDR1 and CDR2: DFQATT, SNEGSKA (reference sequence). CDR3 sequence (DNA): TGCAGTGCTTCTGCAAACATTCAGTACTTC. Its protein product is CSASANIQYF.

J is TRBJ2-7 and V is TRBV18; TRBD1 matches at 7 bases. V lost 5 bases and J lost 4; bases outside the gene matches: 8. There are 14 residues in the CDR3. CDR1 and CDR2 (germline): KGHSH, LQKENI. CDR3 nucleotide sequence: TGTGCCAGCTCAATACCGGGACAGCCTTACGAGCAGTACTTC. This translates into CASSIPGQPYEQYF.

The CDR3 DNA is TGTGCCAGCAGCCTCCACCAGACAGTAAACGAGCAGTACTTC. Encoded protein: CASSLHQTVNEQYF. This chain connects TRBV7-8 to TRBJ2-7; a possible D gene is TRBD1 (5 bases). The CDR3 has 14 amino acids. V was shortened by 5 bases and J by 5 bases, with 16 bases between the two germline ends. Germline V gene data show CDR1 as SGHVS and CDR2 as FQNEAQ.

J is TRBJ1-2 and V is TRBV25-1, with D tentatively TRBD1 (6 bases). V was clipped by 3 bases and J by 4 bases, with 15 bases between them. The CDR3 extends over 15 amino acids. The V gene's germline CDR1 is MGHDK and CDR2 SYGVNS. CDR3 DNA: TGTGCCAGCAGTGACGGGGGGCCCCTCTCCTATGGCTACACCTTC. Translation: CASSDGGPLSYGYTF.

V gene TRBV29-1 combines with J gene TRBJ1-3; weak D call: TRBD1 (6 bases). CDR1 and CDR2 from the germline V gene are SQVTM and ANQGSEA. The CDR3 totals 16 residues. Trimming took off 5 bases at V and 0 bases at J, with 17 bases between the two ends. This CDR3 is CSVSSWDKSSGNTIYF. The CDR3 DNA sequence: TGCAGCGTTAGCTCCTGGGACAAGAGCTCTGGAAACACCATATATTTT.

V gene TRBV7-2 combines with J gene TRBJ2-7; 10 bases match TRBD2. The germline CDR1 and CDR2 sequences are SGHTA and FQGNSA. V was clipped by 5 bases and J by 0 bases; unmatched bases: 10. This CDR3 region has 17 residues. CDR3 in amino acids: CASSPQPGLAISYEQYF. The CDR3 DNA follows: TGTGCCAGCAGCCCCCAACCGGGACTAGCGATCTCCTACGAGCAGTACTTC.

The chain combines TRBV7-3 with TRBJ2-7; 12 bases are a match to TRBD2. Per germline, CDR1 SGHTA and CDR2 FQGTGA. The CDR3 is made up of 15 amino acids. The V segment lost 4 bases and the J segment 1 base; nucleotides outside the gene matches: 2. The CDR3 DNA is TGTGCCAGCAGCTCTGGACTAGCGGGATCCTACGAGCAGTACTTC. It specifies CASSSGLAGSYEQYF.

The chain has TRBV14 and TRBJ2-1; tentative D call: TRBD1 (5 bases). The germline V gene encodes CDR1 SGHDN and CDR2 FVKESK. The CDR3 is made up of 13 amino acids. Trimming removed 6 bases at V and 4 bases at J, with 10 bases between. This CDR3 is CASRRDSYNEQFF. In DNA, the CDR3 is TGTGCCAGCAGGCGCGACAGTTACAATGAGCAGTTCTTC.

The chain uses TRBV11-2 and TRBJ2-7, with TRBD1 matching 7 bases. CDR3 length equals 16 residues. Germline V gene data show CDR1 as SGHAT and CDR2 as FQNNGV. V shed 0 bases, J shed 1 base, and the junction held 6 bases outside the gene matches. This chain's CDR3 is CASSLDYRDSSYEQYF. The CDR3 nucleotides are TGTGCCAGCAGCTTAGATTATCGGGACAGTTCCTACGAGCAGTACTTC.

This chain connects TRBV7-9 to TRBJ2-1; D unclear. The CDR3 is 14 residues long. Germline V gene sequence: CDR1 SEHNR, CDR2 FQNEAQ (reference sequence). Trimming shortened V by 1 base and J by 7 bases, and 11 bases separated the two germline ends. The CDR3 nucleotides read TGTGCCAGCAGCTTAGGTACTTGGCGTAATGAGCAGTTCTTC. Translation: CASSLGTWRNEQFF.

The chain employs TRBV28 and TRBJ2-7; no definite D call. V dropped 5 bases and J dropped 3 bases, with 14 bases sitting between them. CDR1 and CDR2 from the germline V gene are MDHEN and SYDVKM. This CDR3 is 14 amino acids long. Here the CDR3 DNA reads TGTGCCAGCAGTCCCCTTCCAGACGACTACGAGCAGTACTTC. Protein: CASSPLPDDYEQYF.

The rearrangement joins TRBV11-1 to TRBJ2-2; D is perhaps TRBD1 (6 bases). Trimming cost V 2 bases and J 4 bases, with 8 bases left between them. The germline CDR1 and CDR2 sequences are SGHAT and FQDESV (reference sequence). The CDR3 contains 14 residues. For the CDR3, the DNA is TGTGCCAGCAGCTTAATACAGGGCACCGGGGAGCTGTTTTTT. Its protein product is CASSLIQGTGELFF.

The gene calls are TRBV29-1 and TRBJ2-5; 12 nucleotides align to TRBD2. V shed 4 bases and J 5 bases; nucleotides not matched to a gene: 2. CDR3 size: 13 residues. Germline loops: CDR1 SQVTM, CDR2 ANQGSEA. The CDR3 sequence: CSVGTSGKETQYF. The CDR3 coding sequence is TGCAGCGTTGGGACTAGCGGGAAGGAGACCCAGTACTTC.

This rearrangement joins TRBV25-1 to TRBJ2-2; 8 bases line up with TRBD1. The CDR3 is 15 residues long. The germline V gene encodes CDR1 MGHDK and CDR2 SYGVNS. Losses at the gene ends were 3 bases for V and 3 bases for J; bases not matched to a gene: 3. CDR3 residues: CASSDPDRDTGELFF. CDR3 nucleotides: TGTGCCAGCAGTGACCCGGACAGGGACACCGGGGAGCTGTTTTTT.

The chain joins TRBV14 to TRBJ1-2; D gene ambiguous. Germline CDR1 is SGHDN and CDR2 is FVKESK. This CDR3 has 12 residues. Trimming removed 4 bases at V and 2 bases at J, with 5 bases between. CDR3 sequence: CASSPRNYGYTF. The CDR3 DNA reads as TGTGCCAGCAGCCCTAGGAACTATGGCTACACCTTC.